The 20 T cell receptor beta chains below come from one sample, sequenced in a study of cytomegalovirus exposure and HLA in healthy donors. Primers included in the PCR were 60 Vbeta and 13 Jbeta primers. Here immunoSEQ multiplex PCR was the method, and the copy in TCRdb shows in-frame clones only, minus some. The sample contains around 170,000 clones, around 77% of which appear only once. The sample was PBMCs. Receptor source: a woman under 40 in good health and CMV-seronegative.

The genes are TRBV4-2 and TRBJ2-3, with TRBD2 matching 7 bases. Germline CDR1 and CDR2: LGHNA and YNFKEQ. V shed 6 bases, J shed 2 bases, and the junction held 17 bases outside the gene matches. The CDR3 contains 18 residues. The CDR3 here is CASRTTSASALFTDTQYF. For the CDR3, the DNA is TGTGCCAGCAGGACTACTAGCGCGAGCGCTTTATTCACAGATACGCAGTATTTT.

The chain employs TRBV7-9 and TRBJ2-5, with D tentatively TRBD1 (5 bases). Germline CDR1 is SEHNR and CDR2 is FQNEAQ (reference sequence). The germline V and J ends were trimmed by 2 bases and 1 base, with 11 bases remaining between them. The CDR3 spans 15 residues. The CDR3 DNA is TGTGCCAGCAGCTTACAAGGACAACCCCAAGAGACCCAGTACTTC. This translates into CASSLQGQPQETQYF.

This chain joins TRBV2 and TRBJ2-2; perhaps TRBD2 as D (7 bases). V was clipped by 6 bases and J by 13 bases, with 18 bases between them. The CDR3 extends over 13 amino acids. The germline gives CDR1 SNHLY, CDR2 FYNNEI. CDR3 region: CASRKRGGSSLFF. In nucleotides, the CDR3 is TGTGCCAGCAGAAAAAGGGGGGGGTCCTCGCTGTTTTTT.

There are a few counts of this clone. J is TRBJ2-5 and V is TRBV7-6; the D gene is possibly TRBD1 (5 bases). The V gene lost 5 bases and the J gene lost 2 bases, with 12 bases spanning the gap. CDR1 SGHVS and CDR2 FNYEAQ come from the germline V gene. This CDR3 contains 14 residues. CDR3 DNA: TGTGCCAGCAGCGCCTACCAGGGACAAGAGACCCAGTACTTC. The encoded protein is CASSAYQGQETQYF.

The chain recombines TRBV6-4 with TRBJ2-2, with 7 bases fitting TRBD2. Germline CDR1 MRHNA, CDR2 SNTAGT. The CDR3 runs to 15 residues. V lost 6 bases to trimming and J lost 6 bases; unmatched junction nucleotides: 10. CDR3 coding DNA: TGTGCCAGCAGGCGACACGGGGGGATGTCCGGGGAGCTGTTTTTT. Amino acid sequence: CASRRHGGMSGELFF.

In DNA form, the CDR3 reads TGTGCCAGCAGCCCAAACGGGGGACTAGTAAGAGAGACCCAGTACTTC. Protein product: CASSPNGGLVRETQYF. The V call is TRBV4-2, the J call TRBJ2-5, with 8 positions matching TRBD2. V was pared by 4 bases and J by 4 bases, with 11 bases of the junction left unmatched. The CDR3 runs to 16 residues. The germline V gene has CDR1 LGHNA and CDR2 YNFKEQ.

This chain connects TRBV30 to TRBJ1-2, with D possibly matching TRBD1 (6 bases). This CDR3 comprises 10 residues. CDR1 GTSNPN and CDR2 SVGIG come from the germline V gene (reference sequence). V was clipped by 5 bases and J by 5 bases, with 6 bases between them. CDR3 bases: TGTGCCTGGGGACAGTATGGCTACACCTTC. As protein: CAWGQYGYTF.

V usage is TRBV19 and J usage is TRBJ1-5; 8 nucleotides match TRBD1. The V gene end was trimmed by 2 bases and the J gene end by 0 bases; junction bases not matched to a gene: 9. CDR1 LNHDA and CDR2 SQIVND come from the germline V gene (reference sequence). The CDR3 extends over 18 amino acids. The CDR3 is CASSIIGTGLYSNQPQHF. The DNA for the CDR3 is TGTGCCAGTAGTATAATCGGGACAGGCCTTTATAGCAATCAGCCCCAGCATTTT.

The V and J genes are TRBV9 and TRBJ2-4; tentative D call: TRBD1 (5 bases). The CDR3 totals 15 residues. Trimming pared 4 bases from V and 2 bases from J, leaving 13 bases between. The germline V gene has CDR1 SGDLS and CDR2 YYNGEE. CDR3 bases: TGTGCCAGCAGCCCCCTCGAGGACACCAAAAACATTCAGTACTTC. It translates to CASSPLEDTKNIQYF.

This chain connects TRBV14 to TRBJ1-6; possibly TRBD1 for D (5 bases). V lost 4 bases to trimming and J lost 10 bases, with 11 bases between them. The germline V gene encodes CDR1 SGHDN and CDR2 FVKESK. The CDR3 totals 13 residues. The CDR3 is CASSPGGNSPLHF. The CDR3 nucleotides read TGTGCCAGCAGCCCGGGGGGGAACTCACCCCTCCACTTT.

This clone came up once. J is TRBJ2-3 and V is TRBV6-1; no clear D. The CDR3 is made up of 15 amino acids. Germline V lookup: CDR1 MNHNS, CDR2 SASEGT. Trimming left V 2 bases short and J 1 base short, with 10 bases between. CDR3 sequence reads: CASSESYRRTDTQYF. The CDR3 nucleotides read TGTGCCAGCAGTGAAAGCTACAGACGCACAGATACGCAGTATTTT.

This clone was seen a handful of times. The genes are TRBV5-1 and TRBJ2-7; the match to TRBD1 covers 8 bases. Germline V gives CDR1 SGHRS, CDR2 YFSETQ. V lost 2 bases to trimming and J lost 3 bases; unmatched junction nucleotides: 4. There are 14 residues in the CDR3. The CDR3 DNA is TGCGCCAGCAGCTTCGGACAGGGAAGCTACGAGCAGTACTTC. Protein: CASSFGQGSYEQYF.

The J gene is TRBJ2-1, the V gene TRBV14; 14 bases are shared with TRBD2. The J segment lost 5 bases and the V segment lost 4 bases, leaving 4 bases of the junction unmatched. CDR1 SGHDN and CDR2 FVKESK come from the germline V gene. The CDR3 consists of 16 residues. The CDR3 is CASSPLGLAGDNEQFF. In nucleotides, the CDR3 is TGTGCCAGCAGCCCCCTGGGACTAGCGGGGGACAATGAGCAGTTCTTC.

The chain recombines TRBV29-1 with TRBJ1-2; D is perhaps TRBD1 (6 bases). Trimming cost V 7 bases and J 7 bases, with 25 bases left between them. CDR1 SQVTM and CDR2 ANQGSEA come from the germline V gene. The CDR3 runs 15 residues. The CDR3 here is CSAGQGLTDLGGYTF. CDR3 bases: TGCAGCGCCGGCCAGGGGCTGACAGACTTGGGTGGCTACACCTTC.

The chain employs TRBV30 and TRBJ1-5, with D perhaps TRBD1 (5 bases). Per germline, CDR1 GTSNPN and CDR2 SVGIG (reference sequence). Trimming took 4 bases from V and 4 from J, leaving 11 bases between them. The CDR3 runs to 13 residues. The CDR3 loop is CAWTGGGNQPQHF. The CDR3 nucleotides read TGTGCCTGGACAGGTGGGGGGAATCAGCCCCAGCATTTT.

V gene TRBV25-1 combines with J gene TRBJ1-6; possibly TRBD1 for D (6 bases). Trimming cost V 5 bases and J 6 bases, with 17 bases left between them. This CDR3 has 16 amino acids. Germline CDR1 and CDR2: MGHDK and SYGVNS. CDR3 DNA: TGTGCCAGCAGTAACCCGGCGGCAGGGGCTAATTCACCCCTCCACTTT. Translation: CASSNPAAGANSPLHF.

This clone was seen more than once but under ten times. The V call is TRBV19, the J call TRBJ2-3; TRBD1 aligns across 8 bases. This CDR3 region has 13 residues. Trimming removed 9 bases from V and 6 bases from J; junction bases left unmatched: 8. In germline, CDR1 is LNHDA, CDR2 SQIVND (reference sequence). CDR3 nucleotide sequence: TGTGCCAGCGCGGACAGGGAGAAGGATACGCAGTATTTT. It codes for CASADREKDTQYF.

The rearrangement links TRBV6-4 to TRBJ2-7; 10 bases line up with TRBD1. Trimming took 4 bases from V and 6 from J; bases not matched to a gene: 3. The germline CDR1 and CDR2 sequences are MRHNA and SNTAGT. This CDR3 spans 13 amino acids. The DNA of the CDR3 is TGTGCCAGCAGTGGACAGGGGGCTTTCGAGCAGTACTTC. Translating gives CASSGQGAFEQYF.

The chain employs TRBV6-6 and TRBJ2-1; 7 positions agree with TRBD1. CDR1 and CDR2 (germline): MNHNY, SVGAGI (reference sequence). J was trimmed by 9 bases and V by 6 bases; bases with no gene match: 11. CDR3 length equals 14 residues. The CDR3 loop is CASRGTVLWGEQFF. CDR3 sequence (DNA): TGTGCCAGCAGGGGGACAGTCTTATGGGGTGAGCAGTTCTTC.

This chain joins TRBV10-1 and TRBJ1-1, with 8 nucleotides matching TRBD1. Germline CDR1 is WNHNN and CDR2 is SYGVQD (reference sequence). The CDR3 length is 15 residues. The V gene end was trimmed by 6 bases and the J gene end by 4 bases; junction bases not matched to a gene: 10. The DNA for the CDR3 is TGCGCCAGCAGCGACGGAATGGACAGGGCCACTGAAGCTTTCTTT. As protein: CASSDGMDRATEAFF.